A selection of T cell receptor beta chains follows, all from one sample in a study of blood T cell repertoires in COVID-19. Measured with immunoSEQ multiplex PCR; TCRdb has only the in-frame clones, and not every one. In the table there are 95,000 to 130,000 clones, 90% of which are singletons. Sequenced: peripheral blood. Receptor source: a human donor with active COVID-19. The donor label of this sample is uncertain. The CDR3 runs from the conserved cysteine through the conserved F or W. The order of the fields is J gene, clone size, D gene, V gene, CDR3 DNA, CDR3 protein. The D gene is left open where the match is weak. Not every row has a clone size; where given, it reads once, few, many or a size class.

j_call: TRBJ2-3
clone_size: .
d_call: .
v_call: TRBV7-9
cdr3_nt: TGTGCCAGCAGCTTAGGTCTTGGCGGGGCCCGGTCGGATACGCAGTATTTT
cdr3_aa: CASSLGLGGARSDTQYF

j_call: TRBJ2-7
clone_size: .
d_call: TRBD2
v_call: TRBV5-1
cdr3_nt: TGCGCCAGCCGCACTCAAGCGGGGGGCCCCTACGAGCAGTACTTC
cdr3_aa: CASRTQAGGPYEQYF

j_call: TRBJ1-1
clone_size: .
d_call: TRBD1
v_call: TRBV29-1
cdr3_nt: TGCAGCGCCGCAGGAAGACAGGGTTTGACTGAAGCTTTCTTT
cdr3_aa: CSAAGRQGLTEAFF

j_call: TRBJ1-4
clone_size: once
d_call: .
v_call: TRBV18
cdr3_nt: TGTGCCAGCTCACCGGACATCCTTCCGTCCGGAACTAATGAAAAACTGTTTTTT
cdr3_aa: CASSPDILPSGTNEKLFF

j_call: TRBJ2-6
clone_size: .
d_call: TRBD1
v_call: TRBV19
cdr3_nt: TGTGCCAGTAGTGCCACGGACAGGGATAAGAGCTCTGGGGCCAACGTCCTGACTTTC
cdr3_aa: CASSATDRDKSSGANVLTF

j_call: TRBJ2-1
clone_size: .
d_call: .
v_call: TRBV2
cdr3_nt: TGTGCCAGCAGCCCTGACAGAAACAATGAGCAGTTCTTC
cdr3_aa: CASSPDRNNEQFF

j_call: TRBJ2-7
clone_size: once
d_call: .
v_call: TRBV6-2/TRBV6-3
cdr3_nt: TGTGCCAGCAGCCGAGTCTCCTACGAGCAGTACTTC
cdr3_aa: CASSRVSYEQYF

j_call: TRBJ2-1
clone_size: .
d_call: TRBD2
v_call: TRBV5-4
cdr3_nt: TGTGCCAGCAGCCTAGCGGGGGGGCGTAACAATGAGCAGTTCTTC
cdr3_aa: CASSLAGGRNNEQFF

j_call: TRBJ2-7
clone_size: .
d_call: .
v_call: TRBV11-2
cdr3_nt: TGTGCCAGCAGCTTAACTCATTCCTACGAGCAGTACTTC
cdr3_aa: CASSLTHSYEQYF

j_call: TRBJ2-7
clone_size: once
d_call: TRBD1
v_call: TRBV7-2
cdr3_nt: TGTGCCAGCAGCTTTCGGACAGGGGGCGTCTACGAGCAGTACTTC
cdr3_aa: CASSFRTGGVYEQYF

j_call: TRBJ1-2
clone_size: .
d_call: .
v_call: TRBV7-9
cdr3_nt: TGTGCCAGCAGCCCTGAACGGGCAGGGAACTATGGCTACACCTTC
cdr3_aa: CASSPERAGNYGYTF

j_call: TRBJ1-4
clone_size: .
d_call: TRBD1
v_call: TRBV7-9
cdr3_nt: TGTGCCAGCAGCTTGGTGACAGGGAGAAATGAAAAACTGTTTTTT
cdr3_aa: CASSLVTGRNEKLFF

j_call: TRBJ1-2
clone_size: .
d_call: TRBD1
v_call: TRBV19
cdr3_nt: TGTGCCAGTAGTACGCACCCGGGACAGGGTTCGTATGGCTACACCTTC
cdr3_aa: CASSTHPGQGSYGYTF

j_call: TRBJ1-6
clone_size: .
d_call: TRBD1
v_call: TRBV19
cdr3_nt: TGTGCCAGTAGTACCATCCAGGGGACAGGGGAATCACCCCTCCACTTT
cdr3_aa: CASSTIQGTGESPLHF

j_call: TRBJ2-6
clone_size: .
d_call: TRBD2
v_call: TRBV7-6
cdr3_nt: TGTGCCAGCAGCTTTCGCGGGGGAGGGGCCAACGTCCTGACTTTC
cdr3_aa: CASSFRGGGANVLTF

j_call: TRBJ2-7
clone_size: .
d_call: .
v_call: TRBV28
cdr3_nt: TGTGCCAGCAAGCTGACTGGTATAGCCTACGAGCAGTACTTC
cdr3_aa: CASKLTGIAYEQYF

j_call: TRBJ1-1
clone_size: .
d_call: .
v_call: TRBV12-3/TRBV12-4
cdr3_nt: TGTGCCAGCAGTTTTTTAGGCGTGGGCGAAGCTTTCTTT
cdr3_aa: CASSFLGVGEAFF

j_call: TRBJ1-5
clone_size: .
d_call: .
v_call: TRBV28
cdr3_nt: TGTGCCAGCAGTTTGAACTTCAGGGTACAGCCCCAGCATTTT
cdr3_aa: CASSLNFRVQPQHF

j_call: TRBJ1-1
clone_size: .
d_call: TRBD1
v_call: TRBV5-1
cdr3_nt: TGCGCCAGCAGCTCCGACAGGGGGCCCACTGAAGCTTTCTTT
cdr3_aa: CASSSDRGPTEAFF

j_call: TRBJ2-3
clone_size: .
d_call: .
v_call: TRBV5-1
cdr3_nt: TGCGCCAGCAGTGCCAATACGGGGGCAGATACGCAGTATTTT
cdr3_aa: CASSANTGADTQYF

j_call: TRBJ2-1
clone_size: .
d_call: .
v_call: TRBV7-9
cdr3_nt: TGTGCCAGCAGCTTAGGAGGGGCGGGGACCGACCCCTACAATGAGCAGTTCTTC
cdr3_aa: CASSLGGAGTDPYNEQFF

j_call: TRBJ2-1
clone_size: .
d_call: .
v_call: TRBV4-3
cdr3_nt: TGCGCCAGCAGCCAAGAGAGGGAGAGGTACAATGAGCAGTTCTTC
cdr3_aa: CASSQERERYNEQFF

j_call: TRBJ2-7
clone_size: .
d_call: .
v_call: TRBV7-9
cdr3_nt: TGTGCCAGCAGCTTAGCTTCGGCAGGGCTCCACGAGCAGTACTTC
cdr3_aa: CASSLASAGLHEQYF

j_call: TRBJ2-1
clone_size: .
d_call: TRBD2
v_call: TRBV18
cdr3_nt: TGTGCCAGCTCACCACGGGGAGCGGGGGGACACAATGAGCAGTTCTTC
cdr3_aa: CASSPRGAGGHNEQFF

j_call: TRBJ2-2
clone_size: once
d_call: TRBD2
v_call: TRBV28
cdr3_nt: TGTGCCTCGGGGGGGGTCAACACCGGGGAGCTGTTTTTT
cdr3_aa: CASGGVNTGELFF

j_call: TRBJ1-1
clone_size: .
d_call: TRBD1
v_call: TRBV5-4
cdr3_nt: TGTGCCAGCAGCTTGGTAAAGGGACAGGAAGCTTTCTTT
cdr3_aa: CASSLVKGQEAFF

j_call: TRBJ2-1
clone_size: once
d_call: TRBD2
v_call: TRBV5-5
cdr3_nt: TGTGCCAGCAGCTTGGATCTTAGCGGGGGGGCCTATGAGCAGTTCTTC
cdr3_aa: CASSLDLSGGAYEQFF

j_call: TRBJ2-3
clone_size: .
d_call: .
v_call: TRBV5-1
cdr3_nt: TGCGCCAGCAGCTTTCAGGGTACCACAGATACGCAGTATTTT
cdr3_aa: CASSFQGTTDTQYF

j_call: TRBJ2-2
clone_size: .
d_call: .
v_call: TRBV2
cdr3_nt: TGTGCCAGCAGTGAAGATCAGGTCGGGGAGCTGTTTTTT
cdr3_aa: CASSEDQVGELFF

j_call: TRBJ1-6
clone_size: .
d_call: .
v_call: TRBV27
cdr3_nt: TGTGCCAGCAGTTTATCGAGGCAGGGTCTGGATTCACCCCTCCACTTT
cdr3_aa: CASSLSRQGLDSPLHF

j_call: TRBJ1-2
clone_size: .
d_call: TRBD1
v_call: TRBV5-1
cdr3_nt: TGCGCCAGCAGCTTGGGACAGGGAGACTATGGCTACACCTTC
cdr3_aa: CASSLGQGDYGYTF

j_call: TRBJ1-4
clone_size: .
d_call: .
v_call: TRBV7-6
cdr3_nt: TGTGCCAGCAGCTTCGTAGGGGCAAGAGTTTTAACTAATGAAAAACTGTTTTTT
cdr3_aa: CASSFVGARVLTNEKLFF

j_call: TRBJ2-2
clone_size: .
d_call: TRBD2
v_call: TRBV4-2
cdr3_nt: TGTGCCAGCAGCCTTAACCCCCGAGCGGGGGGGCAAGCCGGGGAGCTGTTTTTT
cdr3_aa: CASSLNPRAGGQAGELFF

j_call: TRBJ1-1
clone_size: .
d_call: TRBD1
v_call: TRBV18
cdr3_nt: TGTGCCAGCTCACCGCCGGGACAGCCTTTTGCGGCGGAAGCTTTCTTT
cdr3_aa: CASSPPGQPFAAEAFF

j_call: TRBJ1-3
clone_size: once
d_call: .
v_call: TRBV5-1
cdr3_nt: TGCGCCAGCAGCGAGGGGACAACCTCTGGAAACACCATATATTTT
cdr3_aa: CASSEGTTSGNTIYF

j_call: TRBJ1-1
clone_size: .
d_call: .
v_call: TRBV7-9
cdr3_nt: TGTGCCAGCAGCTGGTCCCTCGGAGGCACTGAAGCTTTCTTT
cdr3_aa: CASSWSLGGTEAFF

j_call: TRBJ2-1
clone_size: .
d_call: .
v_call: TRBV11-2
cdr3_nt: TGTGCCAGCAGGTCTCCCGGACTTAACAATGAGCAGTTCTTC
cdr3_aa: CASRSPGLNNEQFF

j_call: TRBJ2-7
clone_size: .
d_call: .
v_call: TRBV19
cdr3_nt: TGTGCCAGTAGTATGGCTCAGGGCTACGAGCAGTACTTC
cdr3_aa: CASSMAQGYEQYF

j_call: TRBJ2-6
clone_size: once
d_call: .
v_call: TRBV5-1
cdr3_nt: TGCGCCAGCGGCCCCAGGGTATCTGGGGCCAACGTCCTGACTTTC
cdr3_aa: CASGPRVSGANVLTF

j_call: TRBJ2-7
clone_size: .
d_call: .
v_call: TRBV7-8
cdr3_nt: TGTGCCAGCAGCTTTCGTTCCAGGGACTCCTACGAGCAGTACTTC
cdr3_aa: CASSFRSRDSYEQYF

j_call: TRBJ1-2
clone_size: .
d_call: .
v_call: TRBV28
cdr3_nt: TGTGCCAGCAGTTTAATGGGGAAGGGAGGCTCTGGCTACACCTTC
cdr3_aa: CASSLMGKGGSGYTF

j_call: TRBJ1-1
clone_size: .
d_call: .
v_call: TRBV11-2
cdr3_nt: TGTGCCAGCAGCTTAGTTCGGGGAAGAAACACTGAAGCTTTCTTT
cdr3_aa: CASSLVRGRNTEAFF

j_call: TRBJ2-1
clone_size: .
d_call: TRBD1
v_call: TRBV6-1
cdr3_nt: TGTGCCAGCAGTGAGGCAGGGGGCTTTAATGAGCAGTTCTTC
cdr3_aa: CASSEAGGFNEQFF

j_call: TRBJ1-4
clone_size: .
d_call: .
v_call: TRBV27
cdr3_nt: TGTGCCAGCAGTTTCTGGGGGGATGAAAAACTGTTTTTT
cdr3_aa: CASSFWGDEKLFF

j_call: TRBJ2-4
clone_size: .
d_call: TRBD1
v_call: TRBV6-2/TRBV6-3
cdr3_nt: TGTGCCAGCAGTTCAAACAGGGGGAGGACTGACATTCAGTACTTC
cdr3_aa: CASSSNRGRTDIQYF

j_call: TRBJ2-2
clone_size: .
d_call: TRBD1
v_call: TRBV27
cdr3_nt: TGTGCCAGCAGTCACAGGGGCACCGGGGAGCTGTTTTTT
cdr3_aa: CASSHRGTGELFF

j_call: TRBJ2-1
clone_size: .
d_call: TRBD2
v_call: TRBV4-1
cdr3_nt: TGCGCCAGCAGCCAAGAATTGCTAGCGGGGGGGCGCGAGCAGTTCTTC
cdr3_aa: CASSQELLAGGREQFF

j_call: TRBJ1-4
clone_size: .
d_call: TRBD1
v_call: TRBV15
cdr3_nt: TGTGCCACCAGCAGATCAAGGGACAGCAATGAAAAACTGTTTTTT
cdr3_aa: CATSRSRDSNEKLFF

j_call: TRBJ2-1
clone_size: .
d_call: TRBD2
v_call: TRBV27
cdr3_nt: TGTGCCAGCAGCCCGAGCGGGAACTCCTACAATGAGCAGTTCTTC
cdr3_aa: CASSPSGNSYNEQFF

j_call: TRBJ2-7
clone_size: few
d_call: TRBD2
v_call: TRBV19
cdr3_nt: TGTGCCAGTAGTCCCCTAGCGGGGGCCTACGAGCAGTACTTC
cdr3_aa: CASSPLAGAYEQYF

j_call: TRBJ2-5
clone_size: .
d_call: TRBD1
v_call: TRBV7-8
cdr3_nt: TGTGCCAGCAGGTTGGACAGGGTCCAAGAGACCCAGTACTTC
cdr3_aa: CASRLDRVQETQYF

j_call: TRBJ1-1
clone_size: .
d_call: TRBD1
v_call: TRBV30
cdr3_nt: TGTGCCTGGAGTGCCCTTACGACAGGGTCTGAAGCTTTCTTT
cdr3_aa: CAWSALTTGSEAFF

j_call: TRBJ1-1
clone_size: .
d_call: TRBD1
v_call: TRBV18
cdr3_nt: TGTGCCAGCTCAACCGGGACAGCGAACACTGAAGCTTTCTTT
cdr3_aa: CASSTGTANTEAFF